The rows below give T cell receptor beta chains drawn from one sample of a study of T cell responses to AZD1222 COVID-19 vaccine. Sequencing was performed with immunoSEQ multiplex PCR; in TCRdb, only in-frame clones are kept and a portion is missing. In the table there are about 130,000 clones, around 90% of which are singletons. The specimen comprised peripheral blood, sampled on day 0 of AZD1222 vaccination. These receptors were collected from an adult in good health. Both conserved end residues are part of each CDR3. The D gene is left open where the match is weak. Size tells how often a clone was seen (once, few, many) or the class of an expanded clone, and some rows leave it out.

clone size	D gene	V gene	J gene	CDR3 protein	CDR3 DNA
-	TRBD1	TRBV4-3	TRBJ1-6	CASSQGQGYNSPLHF	TGCGCCAGCAGCCAAGGACAGGGTTATAATTCACCCCTCCACTTT
-	TRBD1	TRBV9	TRBJ1-6	CASSVSGTANSPLHF	TGTGCCAGCAGCGTATCCGGGACAGCGAATTCACCCCTCCACTTT
-	-	TRBV7-9	TRBJ2-3	CASSWSDTQYF	TGTGCCAGCAGCTGGTCAGATACGCAGTATTTT
-	-	TRBV30	TRBJ2-3	CACSGGPDTQYF	TGTGCCTGCTCCGGAGGCCCAGATACGCAGTATTTT
once	-	TRBV4-3	TRBJ2-3	CASSQDGRATDTQYF	TGCGCCAGCAGCCAAGACGGCAGGGCCACAGATACGCAGTATTTT
-	-	TRBV28	TRBJ1-3	CASGGGHSGNTIYF	TGTGCCAGCGGAGGAGGGCACTCTGGAAACACCATATATTTT
-	TRBD2	TRBV18	TRBJ2-4	CASSPSGLAGTWVAKNIQYF	TGTGCCAGCTCACCATCGGGACTAGCGGGAACTTGGGTAGCCAAAAACATTCAGTACTTC
-	-	TRBV24-1	TRBJ2-5	CATSDGASRETQYF	TGTGCCACCAGTGATGGGGCCTCCCGGGAGACCCAGTACTTC
once	TRBD1	TRBV7-9	TRBJ1-4	CASSFGGGAYEKLFF	TGTGCCAGCAGCTTCGGAGGGGGCGCCTATGAAAAACTGTTTTTT
once	TRBD1	TRBV28	TRBJ1-4	CASSLGSFGTGATNEKLFF	TGTGCCAGCAGTTTGGGGTCGTTCGGGACAGGGGCAACTAATGAAAAACTGTTTTTT
-	-	TRBV11-2	TRBJ2-7	CASSWSGGTYEQYF	TGTGCCAGCAGCTGGAGTGGGGGGACCTACGAGCAGTACTTC
few	TRBD1	TRBV5-1	TRBJ2-2	CASSRDRTNTGELFF	TGCGCCAGCAGCCGGGACAGAACGAACACCGGGGAGCTGTTTTTT
-	-	TRBV7-9	TRBJ1-4	CASSRADEKLFF	TGTGCCAGCAGTCGGGCCGATGAAAAACTGTTTTTT
-	-	TRBV5-4	TRBJ1-1	CASSQGVSYGTEAFF	TGTGCCAGCAGCCAAGGGGTATCCTACGGAACTGAAGCTTTCTTT
once	-	TRBV30	TRBJ2-5	CAWDGAAQETQYF	TGTGCCTGGGACGGAGCTGCGCAAGAGACCCAGTACTTC
-	-	TRBV7-8	TRBJ1-2	CASSLLGVSYGYTF	TGTGCCAGCAGCTTACTAGGGGTGAGCTATGGCTACACCTTC
-	TRBD2	TRBV5-1	TRBJ2-7	CASSLVYGRHEQYF	TGCGCCAGCAGCTTGGTATACGGGAGGCACGAGCAGTACTTC
-	-	TRBV7-6	TRBJ2-3	CASSLGGGGSGDTQYF	TGTGCCAGCAGCCTGGGAGGGGGAGGTAGTGGAGATACGCAGTATTTT
-	-	TRBV29-1	TRBJ1-2	CSVEDRGASYGYTF	TGCAGCGTTGAAGACAGGGGCGCCAGCTATGGCTACACCTTC
-	-	TRBV30	TRBJ1-5	CAWSEAGAYSNQPQHF	TGTGCCTGGAGTGAGGCAGGAGCTTATAGCAATCAGCCCCAGCATTTT
-	-	TRBV11-2	TRBJ1-2	CASSRSGTFYGYTF	TGTGCCAGCAGCCGATCCGGGACCTTCTATGGCTACACCTTC
-	-	TRBV27	TRBJ1-3	CASSPRGRPEGNTIYF	TGTGCCAGCAGCCCCCGGGGCCGACCAGAGGGAAACACCATATATTTT
-	-	TRBV6-4	TRBJ2-1	CARQWPLYNEQFF	TGTGCCCGACAGTGGCCCCTCTACAATGAGCAGTTCTTC